The clone carrying this T cell receptor gamma chain was counted many times. The junction departs from the called germline gene at one end, perhaps through a read error. These data belong to a study of γδ T cells in repeated Plasmodium falciparum infection. Study-level information: Each infection was followed by sampling at 21 days, plus baseline and some pre-infection draws.

TCRdb fed the multiplex PCR reads to CATT. The sample holds over 25,000 gamma-chain clones, 3% seen once. Flow sorting of PBMC yielded separate Vgamma9/Vdelta2+ and Vdelta2-negative gammadelta T cell populations for bulk repertoire analysis. The CDR3 loop spans 15 amino acids. The germline V gene encodes CDR1 GITISATS and CDR2 ISYDGTV (reference sequence). Sequences were obtained from gamma-delta T cells from blood. This TCR came from a pool of human donors (malaria-infected and uninfected, not separated). The chain uses TRGV9 and TRGJP1. Here the J gene came from matching the DNA to germline, since TCRdb omits it. This CDR3 reads CASWEFHTAGWFKIF. The CDR3 nucleotides are TGTGCCTCGTGGGAGTTCCATACCGCTGGTTGGTTCAAGATATTT.